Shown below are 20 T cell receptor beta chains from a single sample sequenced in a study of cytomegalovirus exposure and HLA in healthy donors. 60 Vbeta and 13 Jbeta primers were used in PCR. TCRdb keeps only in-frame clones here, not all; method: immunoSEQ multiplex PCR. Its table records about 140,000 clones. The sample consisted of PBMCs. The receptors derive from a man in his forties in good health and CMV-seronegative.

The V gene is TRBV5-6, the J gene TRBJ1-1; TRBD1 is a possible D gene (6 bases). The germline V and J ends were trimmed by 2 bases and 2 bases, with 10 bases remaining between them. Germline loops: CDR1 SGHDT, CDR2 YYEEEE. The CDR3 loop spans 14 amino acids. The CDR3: CASSFGTSNTEAFF. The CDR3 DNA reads TGTGCCAGCAGCTTCGGGACATCCAACACTGAAGCTTTCTTT.

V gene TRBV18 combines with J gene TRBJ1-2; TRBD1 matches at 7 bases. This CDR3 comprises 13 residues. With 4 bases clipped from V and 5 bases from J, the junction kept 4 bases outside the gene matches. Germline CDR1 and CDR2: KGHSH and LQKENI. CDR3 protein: CASSLGTDYGYTF. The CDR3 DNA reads TGTGCCAGCTCACTCGGGACAGATTATGGCTACACCTTC.

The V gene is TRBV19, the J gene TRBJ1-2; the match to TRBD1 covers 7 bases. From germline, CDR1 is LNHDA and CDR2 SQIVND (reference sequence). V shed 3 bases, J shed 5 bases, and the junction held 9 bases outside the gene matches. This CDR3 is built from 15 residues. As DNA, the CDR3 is TGTGCCAGTAGTATGGAGACAGGGAAGTGGTATGGCTACACCTTC. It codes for CASSMETGKWYGYTF.

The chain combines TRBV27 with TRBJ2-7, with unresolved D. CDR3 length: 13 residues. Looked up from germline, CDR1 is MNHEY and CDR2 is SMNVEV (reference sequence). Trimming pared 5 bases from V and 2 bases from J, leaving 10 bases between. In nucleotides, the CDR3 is TGTGCCAGCAGTCCCCGAGGTACCTACGAGCAGTACTTC. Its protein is CASSPRGTYEQYF.

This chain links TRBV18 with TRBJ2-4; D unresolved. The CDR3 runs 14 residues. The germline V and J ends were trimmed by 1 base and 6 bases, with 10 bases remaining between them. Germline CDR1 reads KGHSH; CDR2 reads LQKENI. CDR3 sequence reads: CASSPQQDPNIQYF. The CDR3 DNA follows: TGTGCCAGCTCACCACAACAAGATCCAAACATTCAGTACTTC.

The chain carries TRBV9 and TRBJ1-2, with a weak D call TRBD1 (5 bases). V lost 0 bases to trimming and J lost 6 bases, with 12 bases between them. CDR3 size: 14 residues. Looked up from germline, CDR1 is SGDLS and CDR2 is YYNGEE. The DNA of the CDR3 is TGTGCCAGCAGCGTAGATAGGCAGGGCGATGGCTACACCTTC. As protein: CASSVDRQGDGYTF.

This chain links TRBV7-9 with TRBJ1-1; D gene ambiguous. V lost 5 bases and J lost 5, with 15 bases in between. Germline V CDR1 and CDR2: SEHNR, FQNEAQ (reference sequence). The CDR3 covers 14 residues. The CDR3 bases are TGTGCCAGCAGCCCCGCGGGAGGGAGTACTGAAGCTTTCTTT. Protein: CASSPAGGSTEAFF.

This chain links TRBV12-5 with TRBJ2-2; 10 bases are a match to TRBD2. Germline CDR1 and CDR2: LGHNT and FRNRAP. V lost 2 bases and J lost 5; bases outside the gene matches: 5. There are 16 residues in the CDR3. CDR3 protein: CASGLPRAGGTGELFF. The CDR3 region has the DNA TGTGCTAGTGGTTTGCCCCGAGCGGGGGGGACCGGGGAGCTGTTTTTT.

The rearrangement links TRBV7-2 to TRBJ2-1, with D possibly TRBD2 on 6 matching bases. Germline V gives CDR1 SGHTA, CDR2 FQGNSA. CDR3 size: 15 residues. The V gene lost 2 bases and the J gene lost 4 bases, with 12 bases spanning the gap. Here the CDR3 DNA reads TGTGCCAGCAGCTTATTCCGCGGGGCATACAATGAGCAGTTCTTC. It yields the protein CASSLFRGAYNEQFF.

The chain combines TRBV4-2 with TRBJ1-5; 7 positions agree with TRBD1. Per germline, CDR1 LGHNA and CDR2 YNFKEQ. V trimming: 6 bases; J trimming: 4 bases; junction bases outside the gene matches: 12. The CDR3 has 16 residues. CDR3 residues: CASSTLGQEGNQPQHF. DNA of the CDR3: TGTGCCAGCAGTACTCTTGGACAGGAGGGGAATCAGCCCCAGCATTTT.

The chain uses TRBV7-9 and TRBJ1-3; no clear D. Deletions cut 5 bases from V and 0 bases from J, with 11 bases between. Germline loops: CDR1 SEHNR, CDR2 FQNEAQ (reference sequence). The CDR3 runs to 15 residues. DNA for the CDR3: TGTGCCAGCAGCCTCACGACAATCTCTGGAAACACCATATATTTT. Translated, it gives CASSLTTISGNTIYF.

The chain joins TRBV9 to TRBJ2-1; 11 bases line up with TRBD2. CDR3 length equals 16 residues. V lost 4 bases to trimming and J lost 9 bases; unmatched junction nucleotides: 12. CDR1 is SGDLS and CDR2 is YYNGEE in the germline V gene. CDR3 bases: TGTGCCAGCAGCATGTTAGCGGGGGGGGCGATTGGTGAGCAGTTCTTC. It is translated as CASSMLAGGAIGEQFF.

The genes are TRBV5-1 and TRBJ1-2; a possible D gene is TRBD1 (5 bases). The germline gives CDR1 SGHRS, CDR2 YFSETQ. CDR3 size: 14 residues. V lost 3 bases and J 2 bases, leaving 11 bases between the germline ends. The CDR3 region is CASSSIQGNYGYTF. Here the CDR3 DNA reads TGCGCCAGCAGCTCAATCCAGGGAAACTATGGCTACACCTTC.

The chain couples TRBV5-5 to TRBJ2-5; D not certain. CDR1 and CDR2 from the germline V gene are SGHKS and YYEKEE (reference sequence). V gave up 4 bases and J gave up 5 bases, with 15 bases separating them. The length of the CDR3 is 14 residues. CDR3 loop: CASSLGLARETQYF. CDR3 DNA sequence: TGTGCCAGCAGCCTTGGGCTGGCCAGGGAGACCCAGTACTTC.

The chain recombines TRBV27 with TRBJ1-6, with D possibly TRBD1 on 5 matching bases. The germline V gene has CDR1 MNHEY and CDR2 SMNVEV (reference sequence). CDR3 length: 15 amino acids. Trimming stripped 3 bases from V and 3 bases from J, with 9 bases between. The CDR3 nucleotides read TGTGCCAGCAGTTTGGGCAGGGTCTATAATTCACCCCTCCACTTT. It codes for CASSLGRVYNSPLHF.

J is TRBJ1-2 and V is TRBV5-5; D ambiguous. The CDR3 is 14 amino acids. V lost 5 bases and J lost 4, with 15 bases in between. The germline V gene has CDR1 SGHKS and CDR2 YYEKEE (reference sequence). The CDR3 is CASSLDREVYGYTF. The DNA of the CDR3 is TGTGCCAGCAGTTTAGACCGAGAGGTCTATGGCTACACCTTC.

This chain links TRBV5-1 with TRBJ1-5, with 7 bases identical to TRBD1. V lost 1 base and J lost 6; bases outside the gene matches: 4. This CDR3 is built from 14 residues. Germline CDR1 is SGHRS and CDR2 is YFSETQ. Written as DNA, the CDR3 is TGCGCCAGCAGCTTGACAGGGGAAGGTCAGCCCCAGCATTTT. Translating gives CASSLTGEGQPQHF. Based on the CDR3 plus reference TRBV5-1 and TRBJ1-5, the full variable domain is KAGVTQTPRYLIKTRGQQVTLSCSPISGHRSVSWYQQTPGQGLQFLFEYFSETQRNKGNFPGRFSGRQFSNSRSEMNVSTLELGDSALYLCASSLTGEGQPQHFGDGTRLSIL.

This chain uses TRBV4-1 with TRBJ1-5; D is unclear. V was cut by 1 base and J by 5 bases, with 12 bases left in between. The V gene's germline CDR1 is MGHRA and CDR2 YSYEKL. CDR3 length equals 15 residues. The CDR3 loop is CASSQAPGGHQPQHF. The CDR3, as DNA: TGCGCCAGCAGCCAAGCCCCGGGAGGCCATCAGCCCCAGCATTTT.

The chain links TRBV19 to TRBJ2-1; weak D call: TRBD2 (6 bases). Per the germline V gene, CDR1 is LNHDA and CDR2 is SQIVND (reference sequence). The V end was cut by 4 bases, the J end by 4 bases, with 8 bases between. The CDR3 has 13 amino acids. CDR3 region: CASSRGVYNEQFF. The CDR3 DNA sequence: TGTGCCAGTAGTAGGGGGGTGTACAATGAGCAGTTCTTC.

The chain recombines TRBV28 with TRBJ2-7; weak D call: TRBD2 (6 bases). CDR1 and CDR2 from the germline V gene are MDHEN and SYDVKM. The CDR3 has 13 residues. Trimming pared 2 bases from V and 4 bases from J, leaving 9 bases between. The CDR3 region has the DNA TGTGCCAGCAGTTTAACGGAGGGTTACGAGCAGTACTTC. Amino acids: CASSLTEGYEQYF.